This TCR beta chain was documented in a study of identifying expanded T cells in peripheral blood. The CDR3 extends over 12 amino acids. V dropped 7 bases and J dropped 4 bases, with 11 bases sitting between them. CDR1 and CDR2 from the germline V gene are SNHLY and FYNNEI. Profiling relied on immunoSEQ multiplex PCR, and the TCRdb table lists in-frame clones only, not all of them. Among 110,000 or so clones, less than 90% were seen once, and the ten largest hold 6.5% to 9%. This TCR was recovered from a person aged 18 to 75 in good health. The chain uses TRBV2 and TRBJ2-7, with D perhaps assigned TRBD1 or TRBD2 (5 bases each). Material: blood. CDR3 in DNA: TGTGCCAGCATTAGGGACGGATACGAGCAGTACTTC. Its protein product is CASIRDGYEQYF.